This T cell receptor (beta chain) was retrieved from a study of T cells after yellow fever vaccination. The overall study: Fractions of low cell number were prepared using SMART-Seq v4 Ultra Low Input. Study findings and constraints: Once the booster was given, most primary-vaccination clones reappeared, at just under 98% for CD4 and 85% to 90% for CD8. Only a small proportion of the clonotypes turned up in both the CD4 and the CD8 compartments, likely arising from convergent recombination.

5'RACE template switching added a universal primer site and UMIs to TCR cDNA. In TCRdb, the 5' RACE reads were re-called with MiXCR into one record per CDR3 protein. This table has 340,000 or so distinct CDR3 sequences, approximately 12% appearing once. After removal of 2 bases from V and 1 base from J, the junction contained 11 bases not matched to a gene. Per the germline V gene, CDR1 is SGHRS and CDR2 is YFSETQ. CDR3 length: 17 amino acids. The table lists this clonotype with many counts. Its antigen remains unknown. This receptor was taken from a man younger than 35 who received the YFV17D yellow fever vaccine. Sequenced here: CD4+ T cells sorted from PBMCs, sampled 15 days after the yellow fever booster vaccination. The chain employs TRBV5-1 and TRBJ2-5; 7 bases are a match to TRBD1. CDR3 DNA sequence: TGCGCCAGCAGCTTACAACCCAGAGGGGGCCTCCAAGAGACCCAGTACTTC. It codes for CASSLQPRGGLQETQYF.